The entry that follows covers one TCR beta chain sequence. The library targeted TCRbeta and was prepared with unique molecular identifiers. TCRdb re-analysed the PCR reads in MiXCR, keeping a single row per CDR3 protein. This repertoire shows a few hundred thousand distinct CDR3 sequences, around 18% found once; its top ten account for approximately 3%. The length of the CDR3 is 16 residues. V lost 3 bases and J lost 4, with 18 bases in between. Germline V gene data show CDR1 as LGHNA and CDR2 as YNFKEQ. These data are taken from a study of T-cell reconstitution after alpha-beta-depleted transplantation in children.

V is TRBV4-2 and J is TRBJ2-5; D is possibly TRBD2 (5 bases). The sample was PBMCs from the stem cell graft donor, taken from the stem cell graft. The clonotype was recovered from a human donor who donated a stem cell graft to a child with acute lymphoblastic leukemia. In DNA form, the CDR3 reads TGTGCCAGCAGCCAGGCCTCGGAGCGGCCAGGAGAGACCCAGTACTTC. It encodes CASSQASERPGETQYF.